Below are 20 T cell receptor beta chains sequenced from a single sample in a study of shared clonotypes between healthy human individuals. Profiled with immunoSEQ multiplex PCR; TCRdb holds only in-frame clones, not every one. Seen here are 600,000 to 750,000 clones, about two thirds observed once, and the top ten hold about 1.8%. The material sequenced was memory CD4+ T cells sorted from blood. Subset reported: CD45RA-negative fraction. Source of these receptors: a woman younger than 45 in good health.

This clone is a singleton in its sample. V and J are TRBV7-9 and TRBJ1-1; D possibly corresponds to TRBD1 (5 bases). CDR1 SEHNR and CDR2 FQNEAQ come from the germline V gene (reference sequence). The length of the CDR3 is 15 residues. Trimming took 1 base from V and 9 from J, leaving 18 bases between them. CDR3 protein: CASSLVPRDGSKAFF. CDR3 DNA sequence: TGTGCCAGCAGCTTAGTTCCCCGGGACGGCAGTAAAGCTTTCTTT.

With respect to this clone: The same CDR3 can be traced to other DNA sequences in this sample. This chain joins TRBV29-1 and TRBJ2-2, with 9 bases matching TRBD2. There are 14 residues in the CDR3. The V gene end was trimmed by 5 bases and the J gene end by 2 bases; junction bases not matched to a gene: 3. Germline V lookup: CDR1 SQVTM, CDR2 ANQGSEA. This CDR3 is CSVQREANTGELFF. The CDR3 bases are TGCAGCGTTCAGCGGGAGGCAAACACCGGGGAGCTGTTTTTT.

This CDR3 reads CASKPEYNEQFF. DNA of the CDR3: TGTGCCAGCAAACCGGAATACAATGAGCAGTTCTTC. This sequence joins TRBV27 and TRBJ2-1; D uncertain. Trimming stripped 7 bases from V and 4 bases from J, with 8 bases between. The CDR3 covers 12 residues. Germline values: CDR1 MNHEY, CDR2 SMNVEV (reference sequence).

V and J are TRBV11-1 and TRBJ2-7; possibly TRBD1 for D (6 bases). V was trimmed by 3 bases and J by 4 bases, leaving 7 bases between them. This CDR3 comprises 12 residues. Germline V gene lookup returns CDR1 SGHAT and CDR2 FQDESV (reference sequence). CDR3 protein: CASSLGTYEQYF. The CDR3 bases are TGTGCCAGCAGCTTGGGGACATACGAGCAGTACTTC.

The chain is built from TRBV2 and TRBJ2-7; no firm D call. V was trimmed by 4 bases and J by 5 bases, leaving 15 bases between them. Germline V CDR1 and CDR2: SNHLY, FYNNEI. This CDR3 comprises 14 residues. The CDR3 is CASSGRRIGNEQYF. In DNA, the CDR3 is TGTGCCAGCAGTGGACGTAGGATCGGCAACGAGCAGTACTTC.

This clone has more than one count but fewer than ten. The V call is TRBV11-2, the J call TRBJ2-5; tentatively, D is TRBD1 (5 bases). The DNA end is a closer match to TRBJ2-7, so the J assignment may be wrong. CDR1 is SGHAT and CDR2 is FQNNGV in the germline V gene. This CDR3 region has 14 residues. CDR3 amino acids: CASSSQGDSYEQYF. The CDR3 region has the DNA TGTGCCAGCAGCTCCCAGGGTGACAGCTACGAGCAGTACTTC.

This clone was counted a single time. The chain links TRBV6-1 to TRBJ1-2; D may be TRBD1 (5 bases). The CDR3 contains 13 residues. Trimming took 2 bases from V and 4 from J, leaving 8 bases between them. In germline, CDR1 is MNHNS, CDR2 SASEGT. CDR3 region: CASSEQGPYGYTF. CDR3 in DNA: TGTGCCAGCAGTGAACAGGGACCCTATGGCTACACCTTC.

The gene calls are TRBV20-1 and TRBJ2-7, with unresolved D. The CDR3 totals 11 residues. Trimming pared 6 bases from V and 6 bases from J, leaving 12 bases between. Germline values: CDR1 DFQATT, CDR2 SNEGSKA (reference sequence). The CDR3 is CSAAYLGEQYF. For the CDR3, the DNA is TGCAGTGCAGCATACCTAGGCGAGCAGTACTTC.

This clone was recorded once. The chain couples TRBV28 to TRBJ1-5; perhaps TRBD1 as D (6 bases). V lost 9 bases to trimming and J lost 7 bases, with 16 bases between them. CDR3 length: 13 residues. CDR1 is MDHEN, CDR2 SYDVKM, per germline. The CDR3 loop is CASSTLRGQPQHF. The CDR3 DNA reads TGTGCCAGTAGTACCCTTAGGGGGCAGCCCCAGCATTTT.

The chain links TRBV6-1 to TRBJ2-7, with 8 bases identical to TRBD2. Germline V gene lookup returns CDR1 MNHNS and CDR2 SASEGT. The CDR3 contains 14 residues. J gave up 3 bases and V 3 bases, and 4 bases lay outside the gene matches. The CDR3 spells CASSDLAGVYEQYF. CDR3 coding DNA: TGTGCCAGCAGTGATCTAGCGGGCGTCTACGAGCAGTACTTC.

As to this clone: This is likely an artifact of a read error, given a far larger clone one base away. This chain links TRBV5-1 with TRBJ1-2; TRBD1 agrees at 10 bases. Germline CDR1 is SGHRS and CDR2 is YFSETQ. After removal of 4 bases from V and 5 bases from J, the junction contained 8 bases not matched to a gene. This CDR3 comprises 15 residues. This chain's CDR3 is CASSPWTGGSYGYTF. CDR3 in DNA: TGCGCCAGCAGCCCCTGGACAGGGGGTTCGTATGGCTACACCTTC.

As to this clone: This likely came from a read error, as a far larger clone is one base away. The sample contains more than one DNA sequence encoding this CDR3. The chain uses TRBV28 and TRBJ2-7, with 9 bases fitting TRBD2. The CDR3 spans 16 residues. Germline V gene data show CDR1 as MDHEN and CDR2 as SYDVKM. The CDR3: CASSRSIAGVSYEQYF. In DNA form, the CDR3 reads TGTGCCAGCAGTCGTAGTATAGCGGGAGTTAGTTACGAGCAGTACTTT.

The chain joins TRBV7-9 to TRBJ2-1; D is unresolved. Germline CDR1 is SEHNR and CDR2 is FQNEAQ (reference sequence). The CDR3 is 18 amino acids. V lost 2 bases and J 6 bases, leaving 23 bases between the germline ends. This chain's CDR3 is CASSLISHGGDAANEQFF. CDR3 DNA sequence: TGTGCCAGCAGCTTAATTTCCCACGGCGGAGACGCCGCCAATGAGCAGTTCTTC.

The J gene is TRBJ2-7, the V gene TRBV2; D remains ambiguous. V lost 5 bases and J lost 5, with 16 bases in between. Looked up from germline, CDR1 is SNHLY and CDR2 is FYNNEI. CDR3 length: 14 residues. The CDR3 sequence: CASSPQLGFDEQYF. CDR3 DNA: TGTGCCAGCAGTCCTCAGCTCGGCTTCGACGAGCAGTACTTC.

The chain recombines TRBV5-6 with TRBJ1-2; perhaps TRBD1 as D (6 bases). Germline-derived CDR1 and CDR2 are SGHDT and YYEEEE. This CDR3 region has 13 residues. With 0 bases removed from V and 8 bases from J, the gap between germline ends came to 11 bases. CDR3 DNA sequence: TGTGCCAGCAGCTTGGAAACCAGGGGAGGCTACACCTTC. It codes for CASSLETRGGYTF.

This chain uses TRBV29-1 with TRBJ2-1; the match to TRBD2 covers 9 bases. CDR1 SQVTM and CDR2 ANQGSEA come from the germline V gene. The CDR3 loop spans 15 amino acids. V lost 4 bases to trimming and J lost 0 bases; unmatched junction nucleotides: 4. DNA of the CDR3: TGCAGCGTTGGGACTAGCGCCGTCTCCTACAATGAGCAGTTCTTC. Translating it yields CSVGTSAVSYNEQFF.

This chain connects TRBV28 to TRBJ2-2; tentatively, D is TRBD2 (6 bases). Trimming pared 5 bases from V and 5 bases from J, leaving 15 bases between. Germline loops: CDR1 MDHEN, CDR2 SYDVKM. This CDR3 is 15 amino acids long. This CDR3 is CASSNSGLATGELFF. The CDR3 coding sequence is TGTGCCAGCAGTAACTCTGGGCTAGCGACCGGGGAGCTGTTTTTT.

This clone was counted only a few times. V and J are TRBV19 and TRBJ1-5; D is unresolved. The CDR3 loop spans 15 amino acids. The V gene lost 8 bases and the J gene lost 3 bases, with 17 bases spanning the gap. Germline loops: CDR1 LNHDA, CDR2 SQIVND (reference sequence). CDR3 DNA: TGTGCCAGTGTCCCAAACACCCATCCCAATCAGCCCCAGCATTTT. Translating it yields CASVPNTHPNQPQHF.

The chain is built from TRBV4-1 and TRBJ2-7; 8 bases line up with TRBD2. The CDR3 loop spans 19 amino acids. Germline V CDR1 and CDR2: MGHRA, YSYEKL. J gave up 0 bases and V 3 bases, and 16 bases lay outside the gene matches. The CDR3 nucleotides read TGCGCCAGCAGCCAGAAGACGGGTAGCGGGGCTTCCAGCTCCTACGAGCAGTACTTC. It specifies CASSQKTGSGASSSYEQYF.

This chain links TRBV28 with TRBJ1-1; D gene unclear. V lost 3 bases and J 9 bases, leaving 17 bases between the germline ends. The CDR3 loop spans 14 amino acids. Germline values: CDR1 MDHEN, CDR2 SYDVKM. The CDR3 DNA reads TGTGCCAGCAGTTTGACGTCGCTACAATCTCAAGCTTTCTTT. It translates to CASSLTSLQSQAFF.